The rows below give T cell receptor beta chains drawn from one sample of a study of shared clonotypes between healthy human individuals. Measured with immunoSEQ multiplex PCR; TCRdb has only the in-frame clones, and not every one. In the table there are millions of clones, approximately 94% of which are singletons. Specimen: naive CD8+ T cells sorted from blood. The origin of the receptors is a young man in good health. Each CDR3 is given with its conserved first and last residue. A D gene is named only where the DNA matches it firmly. Some rows mark clone size as missing; the rest say once, few, many or name a class of expanded clone.

V	D	size	J	CDR3	DNA
TRBV7-9	NA	NA	TRBJ2-1	CASSSRDRIYNEQFF	TGTGCCAGCAGCTCCCGGGACCGGATCTACAATGAGCAGTTCTTC
TRBV10-2	TRBD1	NA	TRBJ2-1	CASRQTGTGGNDNEQFF	TGCGCCAGCAGGCAAACCGGGACAGGGGGTAACGACAATGAGCAGTTCTTC
TRBV9	NA	NA	TRBJ2-7	CASSVDGASYEQYF	TGTGCCAGCAGCGTAGATGGCGCCTCCTACGAGCAGTACTTC
TRBV13	NA	NA	TRBJ2-7	CASSLYKGDEQYF	TGTGCCAGCAGCCTCTATAAGGGGGACGAGCAGTACTTC
TRBV27	NA	NA	TRBJ1-2	CASSPRGRVDGYTF	TGTGCCAGCAGTCCCCGAGGCAGGGTGGATGGCTACACCTTC
TRBV28	TRBD1	NA	TRBJ2-7	CASSSPQEDRGPYEQYF	TGTGCCAGCAGTTCCCCCCAGGAAGACAGGGGGCCCTACGAGCAGTACTTC
TRBV5-1	TRBD1	NA	TRBJ1-1	CASSLLIQGDTEAFF	TGCGCCAGCAGCCTGTTAATACAGGGGGACACTGAAGCTTTCTTT
TRBV29-1	NA	NA	TRBJ2-5	CSVDLTADQETQYF	TGCAGCGTTGATCTCACAGCCGACCAAGAGACCCAGTACTTC
TRBV7-9	NA	NA	TRBJ2-7	CASSLSEWTVYDYEQYF	TGTGCCAGCAGCTTAAGCGAGTGGACCGTATATGACTACGAGCAGTACTTC
TRBV13	TRBD1	NA	TRBJ1-2	CASSNDRDRGTYGYTF	TGTGCCAGCAGCAACGACCGGGACAGGGGAACCTATGGCTACACCTTC
TRBV10-1	NA	NA	TRBJ2-3	CARDPSGPSDPSTDTQYF	TGCGCCAGGGATCCTTCGGGCCCTAGCGACCCAAGCACAGATACGCAGTATTTT
TRBV6-5	TRBD1	NA	TRBJ2-7	CASSSTGQGVPYEQYF	TGTGCCAGCAGTTCGACGGGACAGGGAGTTCCCTACGAGCAGTACTTC
TRBV4-1	NA	NA	TRBJ2-7	CASSQEIRVDEQYF	TGCGCCAGCAGCCAAGAGATCAGGGTGGACGAGCAGTACTTC
TRBV6-5	NA	NA	TRBJ1-2	CASSYSTINYGYTF	TGTGCCAGCAGTTACTCGACAATAAACTATGGCTACACCTTC
TRBV7-9	TRBD1	NA	TRBJ2-7	CASSSTGLPYEQYF	TGTGCCAGCAGCTCGACAGGGTTACCCTACGAGCAGTACTTC
TRBV27	NA	few	TRBJ1-2	CASKGDWDYGYTF	TGTGCCAGCAAGGGGGATTGGGACTATGGCTACACCTTC
TRBV6-5	NA	NA	TRBJ1-5	CASSYSPNEGNQPQHF	TGTGCCAGCAGTTACTCGCCCAACGAGGGCAATCAGCCCCAGCATTTT
TRBV7-8	TRBD2	NA	TRBJ2-2	CASSLGHSGRAADTGELFF	TGTGCCAGCAGCTTGGGGCATAGCGGGAGGGCCGCTGACACCGGGGAGCTGTTTTTT
TRBV5-1	NA	NA	TRBJ1-2	CASSLADTYYYGYTF	TGCGCCAGCAGCTTGGCAGACACTTACTACTATGGCTACACCTTC
TRBV5-1	TRBD1	NA	TRBJ2-1	CASSLRGQEYNEQFF	TGCGCCAGCAGCTTAAGGGGACAGGAGTACAATGAGCAGTTCTTC
TRBV6-6	TRBD2	NA	TRBJ2-3	CASSGSSGRFTDTQYF	TGTGCCAGCAGTGGCTCTAGCGGGAGATTCACAGATACGCAGTATTTT
TRBV6-4	NA	once	TRBJ2-1	CASSAQMSPRNEQFF	TGTGCCAGCAGTGCCCAGATGAGTCCAAGGAATGAGCAGTTCTTC
TRBV2	NA	NA	TRBJ1-3	CATTGTDGNTIYF	TGTGCCACCACTGGGACGGACGGAAACACCATATATTTT
TRBV6-5	NA	NA	TRBJ1-2	CASSYGSRDIHGYTF	TGTGCCAGCAGTTACGGGAGCCGGGACATACATGGCTACACCTTC
TRBV5-1	TRBD1	NA	TRBJ1-5	CASSLDRTGRFSNQPQHF	TGCGCCAGCAGCTTGGACCGGACAGGGAGGTTCAGCAATCAGCCCCAGCATTTT
TRBV5-6	TRBD1	NA	TRBJ1-2	CASSLGTGELYGYTF	TGTGCCAGCAGCTTGGGGACAGGCGAATTGTATGGCTACACCTTC
TRBV19	NA	NA	TRBJ2-1	CASIENNEQFF	TGTGCCAGTATAGAAAACAATGAGCAGTTCTTC
TRBV2	NA	NA	TRBJ2-7	CASKSGEQYF	TGTGCCAGCAAGTCTGGCGAGCAGTACTTC
TRBV10-3	TRBD1	NA	TRBJ2-6	CATGTESSGANVLTF	TGTGCCACCGGGACAGAAAGCTCTGGGGCCAACGTCCTGACTTTC
TRBV6-5	NA	NA	TRBJ2-5	CASNRPQETQYF	TGTGCCAGCAACCGGCCCCAAGAGACCCAGTACTTC
TRBV4-3	TRBD2	NA	TRBJ2-3	CASSQDDSGRHTDTQYF	TGCGCCAGCAGCCAAGACGATAGCGGGAGACACACAGATACGCAGTATTTT
TRBV30	TRBD2	once	TRBJ2-3	CAWSSSGVTDTQYF	TGTGCCTGGTCCTCTAGCGGGGTCACAGATACGCAGTATTTT
TRBV5-5	NA	NA	TRBJ1-1	CASSPPNTEAFF	TGTGCCAGCAGCCCCCCGAACACTGAAGCTTTCTTT
TRBV5-1	TRBD1	NA	TRBJ1-2	CASSQNLRQGGYGYTF	TGCGCCAGCAGCCAGAATCTTCGACAGGGTGGGTATGGCTACACCTTC
TRBV7-9	NA	NA	TRBJ1-2	CASSTTGWGPNYGYTF	TGTGCCAGCAGCACGACAGGCTGGGGGCCTAACTATGGCTACACCTTC
TRBV2	NA	once	TRBJ2-1	CASSEVLADEQFF	TGTGCCAGCAGTGAAGTTTTAGCCGATGAGCAGTTCTTC
TRBV7-2	TRBD1	NA	TRBJ1-5	CASSLWDSYQPQHF	TGTGCCAGCAGCTTATGGGACAGCTATCAGCCCCAGCATTTT
TRBV4-3	TRBD1	NA	TRBJ1-3	CASSQEGQTFSGNTIYF	TGCGCCAGCAGCCAAGAGGGACAGACCTTCTCTGGAAACACCATATATTTT
TRBV13	TRBD2	NA	TRBJ2-1	CASSSPPYSGGANNEQFF	TGTGCCAGCAGCTCACCCCCCTACAGCGGGGGGGCAAACAATGAGCAGTTCTTC
TRBV11-3	NA	NA	TRBJ1-1	CASSEDGNTEAFF	TGTGCCAGCAGCGAGGACGGAAACACTGAAGCTTTCTTT
TRBV6-5	NA	NA	TRBJ1-2	CASRPLEEGGYGYTF	TGTGCCAGCAGGCCTCTAGAGGAGGGTGGCTATGGCTACACCTTC
TRBV28	NA	NA	TRBJ2-7	CASSPSEEAGDEQYF	TGTGCCAGCAGTCCGTCTGAGGAGGCTGGGGACGAGCAGTACTTC
TRBV4-1	NA	NA	TRBJ1-1	CASSLGVGQNTEAFF	TGCGCCAGCAGCCTTGGGGTAGGGCAGAACACTGAAGCTTTCTTT
TRBV28	NA	NA	TRBJ1-2	CASSLGEGGYTF	TGTGCCAGCAGTTTAGGGGAGGGTGGCTACACCTTC
TRBV2	NA	few	TRBJ2-1	CASSELNNEQFF	TGTGCCAGCAGTGAATTAAACAATGAGCAGTTCTTC
TRBV11-2	NA	NA	TRBJ2-2	CASSFRSNTGELFF	TGTGCCAGCAGCTTCCGATCGAACACCGGGGAGCTGTTTTTT
TRBV6-6	NA	NA	TRBJ1-5	CASSPGVNQPQHF	TGTGCCAGCAGCCCGGGCGTCAATCAGCCCCAGCATTTT
TRBV7-8	NA	NA	TRBJ2-7	CASSLVRLGGGWEQYF	TGTGCCAGCAGCTTAGTTCGTCTAGGAGGTGGTTGGGAGCAGTACTTC
TRBV5-1	TRBD2	NA	TRBJ2-7	CASRLAGTYEQYF	TGCGCCAGCCGACTAGCGGGGACCTACGAGCAGTACTTC
TRBV9	NA	once	TRBJ2-3	CASSFGRSTDTQYF	TGTGCCAGCAGCTTCGGGCGTAGCACAGATACGCAGTATTTT
TRBV4-1	NA	NA	TRBJ2-7	CASSQAPRDSYEQYF	TGCGCCAGCAGCCAAGCCCCCAGGGACTCCTACGAGCAGTACTTC
TRBV6-5	NA	NA	TRBJ2-2	CASRVSGNTGELFF	TGTGCCAGCAGGGTTTCGGGCAACACCGGGGAGCTGTTTTTT
TRBV9	NA	NA	TRBJ2-5	CASSNGLIESETQYF	TGTGCCAGCAGCAATGGGCTTATAGAGAGCGAGACCCAGTACTTC
TRBV19	NA	NA	TRBJ1-5	CASTVGGLSNQPQHF	TGTGCCAGTACCGTGGGGGGCCTCAGCAATCAGCCCCAGCATTTT
TRBV27	TRBD1	once	TRBJ1-5	CASSAGQGFQPQHF	TGTGCCAGCAGTGCGGGACAGGGGTTCCAGCCCCAGCATTTT